The clone carrying this T cell receptor (beta chain) was detected only once. Its target is unknown. The sample originates from a study of T-cell reconstitution after alpha-beta-depleted transplantation in children. Unique molecular identifiers were incorporated when the TCRbeta library was constructed. TCRdb ran MiXCR on the PCR reads and lists one entry per CDR3 protein. Of about 510,000 distinct CDR3 sequences listed, about an eighth were seen once; the top ten hold approximately 15%. Deletions cut 1 base from V and 1 base from J, with 14 bases between. Germline-derived CDR1 and CDR2 are SGHVS and FNYEAQ. This CDR3 is 16 amino acids long. General study findings and limits: The origin of alpha-beta T cells about two months after transplant was reportedly several hundred expanded graft clones. Recipient T cells and thymic progenitors that survived were the source of the high TCRbeta diversity seen at day 60 in some patients. Newly produced T cells mostly provided counts and TCRbeta diversity after one year, as hyperexpanded clones declined.

The chain employs TRBV7-6 and TRBJ2-7; D gene ambiguous. The clonotype was recovered from a female patient younger than 10 who had a stem cell transplant for aplastic anemia, so the T cells may come from the graft donor. This specimen was PBMCs, mostly from graft donor cells, taken 180 days after TCRalphabeta/CD19-depleted stem cell transplant. CDR3 protein: CASSLETEISSYEQYV. The DNA for the CDR3 is TGTGCCAGCAGCTTAGAGACGGAGATCTCATCCTACGAGCAGTACGTC.